Sequencing of this T cell receptor (beta chain) was carried out in a study of Graves' ophthalmopathy and Graves' hyperthyroidism. In this sample, this clonotype turned up many times. CDR1 and CDR2 from the germline V gene are MGHDK and SYGVNS. This CDR3 is built from 16 residues. The V segment lost 6 bases and the J segment 5 bases; nucleotides outside the gene matches: 13. The authors amplified TCR beta CDR3 regions, and they did so from RNA transcripts for repertoire sequencing. HTBI-primed RT-PCR formed the first round, and a multiplex PCR formed the second. MiXCR, run by TCRdb on the multiplex PCR reads, gives a single entry per CDR3 protein. Among 680,000 or so distinct CDR3 sequences listed, about 20% were seen once.

This rearrangement joins TRBV25-1 to TRBJ1-5; 7 bases are a match to TRBD1. Source material: peripheral blood. The receptor's source is a woman aged 18-35 years with stable Graves' hyperthyroidism. Some clones in this sample may be carry-over from other donors' samples. The CDR3 loop is CASSCNRQGKYQPQHF. The CDR3, as DNA: TGTGCCAGCAGCTGCAATCGACAGGGAAAATATCAGCCCCAGCATTTT.